This T cell receptor beta chain was recovered during a study of immune cell composition in non-small cell lung cancer. The wider study: Tumours were mainly lung adenocarcinoma or squamous cell carcinoma. Study-wide findings and caveats: 60% to 80% of squamous and approximately 30% of adenocarcinoma cases had tumour-associated clones >0.5%. Lung adenocarcinomas had lower top 10 clone scores and clonality than squamous tumours.

CDR1 is MNHEY and CDR2 is SVGAGI in the germline V gene. This CDR3 has 15 residues. The germline V and J ends were trimmed by 5 bases and 1 base, with 12 bases remaining between them. Worth noting for this clone: Its antigen remains unknown.

Libraries were prepared by immunoSEQ multiplex PCR; TCRdb keeps only in-frame clonotypes and omits some of them. The sample consists of around 4,100 clones, about 68% of them appearing once. The source material was lung tumor tissue. The sequence came from a human donor with non-small cell lung cancer. The chain carries TRBV6-5 and TRBJ1-5; D is possibly TRBD1 (5 bases). CDR3 DNA sequence: TGTGCCAGCAGTCGGGACTGGGAGAGCAATCAGCCCCAGCATTTT. Its translation is CASSRDWESNQPQHF.